The 5 T cell receptor beta chains below were found in one sample sequenced in a study of glioma-infiltrating T cells after dendritic cell vaccination. Profiling relied on immunoSEQ multiplex PCR, and the TCRdb table lists in-frame clones only, not all of them. Of under 4,000 clones in the sample, 60% to 80% were seen once. The input for sequencing was tumor tissue, taken before dendritic cell vaccination. The receptors originated from a human donor with glioblastoma.

V is TRBV7-3 and J is TRBJ2-2, with a possible D match to TRBD1 (5 bases). The CDR3 consists of 15 residues. Germline values: CDR1 SGHTA, CDR2 FQGTGA. V was shortened by 1 base and J by 4 bases, with 10 bases between the two germline ends. Written as DNA, the CDR3 is TGTGCCAGCAGCTTAAGTGGGGCGGTCACCGGGGAGCTGTTTTTT. Translated: CASSLSGAVTGELFF.

The rearrangement links TRBV7-2 to TRBJ2-3, with 7 bases aligning to TRBD2. This CDR3 spans 14 amino acids. Looked up from germline, CDR1 is SGHTA and CDR2 is FQGNSA. V gave up 5 bases and J gave up 0 bases; unmatched junction bases: 2. CDR3 bases: TGTGCCAGCAGCCCTAGCGGTAGCACAGATACGCAGTATTTT. Translation: CASSPSGSTDTQYF.

This clone was seen just once. This chain links TRBV7-2 with TRBJ2-3, with 12 bases fitting TRBD2. Germline loops: CDR1 SGHTA, CDR2 FQGNSA. This CDR3 is 16 amino acids long. The trim removed 5 bases at V and 3 bases at J, leaving 6 bases unmatched. In nucleotides, the CDR3 is TGTGCCAGCAGCCCTCTGACTAGCGGGGGAACAGATACGCAGTATTTT. Translated, it gives CASSPLTSGGTDTQYF.

The chain carries TRBV7-8 and TRBJ2-5; 10 bases are shared with TRBD2. V was clipped by 1 base and J by 4 bases; unmatched bases: 3. Looked up from germline, CDR1 is SGHVS and CDR2 is FQNEAQ. The CDR3 sequence is 15 residues long. The CDR3 DNA follows: TGTGCCAGCAGCTTAGAGCGGGGGGGACGAGAGACCCAGTACTTC. It translates to CASSLERGGRETQYF.

The chain joins TRBV30 to TRBJ2-5; 7 bases fit TRBD2. The CDR3 covers 13 residues. Germline loops: CDR1 GTSNPN, CDR2 SVGIG (reference sequence). J was trimmed by 5 bases and V by 5 bases; bases with no gene match: 8. Here the CDR3 DNA reads TGTGCCTGGGAACTAGCGTTGGGGGAGACCCAGTACTTC. Protein: CAWELALGETQYF.